Below, one TCR beta chain is given with its context. This clone's antigen is unknown. Base qualities were left out, and no much larger clone turns up one base away. Other DNA sequences in this specimen translate into the identical CDR3. The data were obtained in a study of shared clonotypes between healthy human individuals (dated by TCRdb to the early 2020s). For the wider study: Two women and three men aged 18 to 49 years were included in the cohort. The study deeply sequenced blood TCR repertoires of five healthy adults to estimate repertoire size and the extent of clonotype sharing between individuals. Between about 0.8 and 9.5 billion PBMCs per donor were obtained by leukapheresis. To increase sequencing depth and limit assay-specific biases, different laboratories used diverse techniques to prepare libraries and sequence TCR repertoires. Per donor, three plates each were used for CD4 naive and CD4 memory, two for CD8 naive, and one for CD8 memory. Broad study findings and their caveats: Compared with non-shared clonotypes, the clonotypes found in all four sorted-subset donors had higher generation probabilities. Rarefaction of sorted-subset datasets indicated incomplete sequencing despite the large sequencing depth. Sampling was restricted to blood, and TCR repertoires in tissues likely differ from the TCR repertoires found in blood. Larger estimated clonotype richness was generally found for naive subsets than for memory subsets. About 4.5% of naive CD4, 3.5% of naive CD8, 2.3% of memory CD4, and about 0.4% of memory CD8 clonotypes were shared across a handful of donors. The genetic and exposure-history diversity represented was limited by the small number of donors. Based on pairwise subsampling, the degree of clonotype sharing among donors was expected to be affected by sequencing depth.

For the CD8 naive samples, CD45RO-negative cells were positively selected for CCR7, yielding a CD45RA+CCR7+ population from which TemRA cells were excluded. Healthy HIV-negative adults with no recently reported acute infections or vaccinations were included as donors. Every donor was a Caucasian adult living in Nashville, Tennessee, USA. After blood collection by leukapheresis, PBMCs were isolated using Ficoll-Histopaque density gradient centrifugation and then cryopreserved in the vapor phase of liquid nitrogen. Purity and quantity of every magnetically sorted T cell population were checked by analytical flow cytometry. From each sorted fraction, genomic DNA was isolated and quantified by UV absorbance on a Nanodrop 2000c. Using the deep immunoSEQ assay, TCR CDR3 regions were amplified from genomic DNA by multiplex PCR. Extracted genomic DNA from each cell subset was distributed evenly across all wells of several immunoSEQ 96-well plates, and each plate was treated as a replicate. For sorted subsets, each replicate PCR was loaded with around 200 ng genomic DNA, equivalent to about 30,000 T cell genomes. Purified libraries were measured with a Qubit 3.0 fluorometer, size-checked on a Bioanalyzer 2100, and measured again with the KAPA Library Quantification kit. Every immunoSEQ 96-well plate was sequenced on a separate single-read 150-cycle Illumina NextSeq 550 flow cell. The authors' analysis ran thus. Because the immunoSEQ output held only junctional sequences and lacked quality scores, the filtering could not match the filtering applied to full-length reads. To assign V/J genes and CDR3, sequences were annotated against IMGT germline references using PyIR, a Python wrapper for IgBLAST v1.9. Any read was removed if the V/J assignment was weak (E-value above 1e-6), the CDR3 was missing, or the read contained stop codons, out-of-frame junctions, or ambiguous translated residues. V3J clonotypes were defined as sequences sharing an identical inferred V gene, J gene, and CDR3 amino acid sequence. To compute the percentage overlap between repertoires, the number of shared unique clonotypes was divided by the size of the smaller repertoire. Repertoire richness was assessed with RTK rarefaction, the Chao1 estimator, and Recon v2.1 estimates of unobserved clonotypes. OLGA was used to compute generation probabilities for all TCRbeta clonotypes that the gDNA method yielded from a handful of donors. TCRdb re-hosts the immuneACCESS table, in-frame sequences only. Its copies lack some clones; in the studies checked, an unresolved V gene accounts for under half of them, and the cause for the rest is not known. From that table come the V and J calls and clone size; the DNA was used to work out D and trimming. The table for this sample lists roughly 2.1 million clones; just over 90% of them were counted only once. Roughly 1.8% of the sample rests with the top ten.

From cysteine to phenylalanine, the CDR3 is 15 amino acids long. Only the CDR3 DNA stays, 45 bases, in frame from base 1. In the germline V gene (reference sequence), CDR1 corresponds to LNHDA and CDR2 to SQIVND. Compared with germline, V lacks 5 bases and J lacks 0 bases; bases without a gene match: 6. Sequenced sample: naive CD8+ T cells from PBMCs. The cell subset or site label here, explained by the study, means: CD45RA+CCR7+. Recombination connected TRBV19 to TRBJ1-1; 7 bases in the junction line up with TRBD1. The sequence derives from a man aged 18 to 29 in good health. Some clones in this sample may be carry-over from other donors' samples. The encoded CDR3 is CASSARTGLNTEAFF. At the DNA level, the sequence is TGTGCCAGTAGTGCCCGGACAGGATTGAACACTGAAGCTTTCTTT.